Listed here are 2 T cell receptor beta chains from one sample, sequenced in a study of T-cell reconstitution after alpha-beta-depleted transplantation in children. As it was prepared, the TCRbeta library received unique molecular identifiers. TCRdb re-called the PCR reads with MiXCR, one entry per CDR3 protein. Here the sample spans about 830,000 distinct CDR3 sequences, approximately 15% being singletons. The sequenced sample was PBMCs, mostly from graft donor cells, obtained 360 days after TCRalphabeta/CD19-depleted stem cell transplant. These receptors were collected from a male patient aged 10 to 17 who had a stem cell transplant for acute lymphoblastic leukemia, so the T cells may come from the graft donor.

This clonotype was recorded a few times. The rearrangement uses TRBV11-3 and TRBJ2-2, with 8 bases aligning to TRBD2. Germline V lookup: CDR1 SGHNT, CDR2 YENEEA. This CDR3 comprises 16 residues. V dropped 2 bases and J dropped 4; count of bases not matched to a gene: 6. The CDR3 coding sequence is TGTGCCAGCAGCTTAATCCGGACTAGCTCCACCGGGGAGCTGTTTTTT. This codes for CASSLIRTSSTGELFF.

This clonotype was observed a few times. The chain recombines TRBV5-1 with TRBJ2-1; 9 nucleotides match TRBD2. Germline V gene sequence: CDR1 SGHRS, CDR2 YFSETQ. The V segment lost 7 bases and the J segment 6 bases; nucleotides outside the gene matches: 11. The CDR3 has 15 amino acids. The CDR3 reads CASRPAGGEANEQFF. CDR3 in DNA: TGCGCCAGCCGGCCGGCGGGGGGGGAGGCCAATGAGCAGTTCTTC.